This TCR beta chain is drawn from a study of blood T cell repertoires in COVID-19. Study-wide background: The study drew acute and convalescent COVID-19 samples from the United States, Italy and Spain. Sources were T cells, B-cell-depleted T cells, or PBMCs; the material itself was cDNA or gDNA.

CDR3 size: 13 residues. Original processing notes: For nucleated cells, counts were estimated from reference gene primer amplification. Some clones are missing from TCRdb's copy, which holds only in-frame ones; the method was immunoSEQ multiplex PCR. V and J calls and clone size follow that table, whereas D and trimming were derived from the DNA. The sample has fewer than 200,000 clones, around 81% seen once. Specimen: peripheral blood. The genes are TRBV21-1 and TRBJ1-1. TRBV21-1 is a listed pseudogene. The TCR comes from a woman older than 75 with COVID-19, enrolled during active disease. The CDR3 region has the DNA TGTGCCAGCAGCAAAGTGCGGGCCACTGAAGCTTTCTTT. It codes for CASSKVRATEAFF.